A selection of T cell receptor beta chains follows, all from one sample in a study of T cell responses to AZD1222 COVID-19 vaccine. Measured with immunoSEQ multiplex PCR; TCRdb has only the in-frame clones, and not every one. The sample yields fewer than 180,000 clones, about 93% seen once. Source: peripheral blood, taken 28 days after the second AZD1222 dose. These receptors all stem from an adult who received the AZD1222 COVID-19 vaccine. CDR3s include the opening cysteine and the closing phenylalanine or tryptophan. The D gene is left open where the match is weak. The size field is filled for only some rows; it gives once, few, many or a size class.

j_gene	abundance	v_gene	d_gene	CDR3aa	CDR3nt
TRBJ1-5	NA	TRBV19	NA	CASRYGSTPGNQPQHF	TGTGCCAGTAGATACGGGAGCACCCCCGGGAATCAGCCCCAGCATTTT
TRBJ1-2	NA	TRBV3-1/TRBV3-2	NA	CASSPPNRGARDGYTF	TGTGCCAGCAGCCCACCAAACCGGGGGGCAAGAGATGGCTACACCTTC
TRBJ2-3	NA	TRBV14	TRBD2	CASSRAGAADTQYF	TGTGCCAGCAGCCGAGCGGGAGCGGCAGATACGCAGTATTTT
TRBJ2-1	few	TRBV4-1	NA	CASSQGIVNEQFF	TGCGCCAGCAGCCAAGGGATAGTTAATGAGCAGTTCTTC
TRBJ2-1	once	TRBV2	NA	CASIPSAVEQFF	TGTGCCAGCATCCCCTCAGCAGTTGAGCAGTTCTTC
TRBJ2-6	NA	TRBV7-9	NA	CASSVRWQAGANVLTF	TGTGCCAGCAGCGTACGGTGGCAAGCTGGGGCCAACGTCCTGACTTTC
TRBJ1-1	NA	TRBV20-1	TRBD1	CSASPGQGMNTEAFF	TGCAGTGCTAGTCCTGGACAGGGAATGAACACTGAAGCTTTCTTT
TRBJ1-5	NA	TRBV27	TRBD1	CASSLIGTGYNQPQHF	TGTGCCAGCAGTTTAATAGGGACAGGTTATAATCAGCCCCAGCATTTT
TRBJ2-7	NA	TRBV7-2	TRBD2	CASSQEGTSGMREQYF	TGTGCCAGCAGCCAGGAGGGGACTAGCGGGATGCGGGAGCAGTACTTC
TRBJ1-1	NA	TRBV29-1	TRBD1	CSARTGMNTEAFF	TGCAGCGCAAGGACAGGCATGAACACTGAAGCTTTCTTT
TRBJ2-2	NA	TRBV12-3/TRBV12-4	NA	CASSFTNTGELFF	TGTGCCAGCAGTTTCACGAACACCGGGGAGCTGTTTTTT
TRBJ1-4	NA	TRBV19	TRBD1	CASSPPDRNLATNEKLFF	TGTGCCAGTAGTCCCCCGGACAGGAACCTTGCAACTAATGAAAAACTGTTTTTT
TRBJ1-5	NA	TRBV3-1/TRBV3-2	NA	CASSEGLHQPQHF	TGTGCCAGCAGCGAAGGCCTACATCAGCCCCAGCATTTT
TRBJ1-2	once	TRBV3-1/TRBV3-2	NA	CASSPTVGGHGYTF	TGTGCCAGCAGCCCCACGGTGGGGGGCCATGGCTACACCTTC
TRBJ1-3	NA	TRBV5-6	TRBD1	CASSGPGQGAGNTIYF	TGTGCCAGCAGCGGCCCGGGACAGGGGGCTGGAAACACCATATATTTT
TRBJ1-1	NA	TRBV28	NA	CASSIPIKNTEAFF	TGTGCCAGCAGTATTCCAATTAAGAACACTGAAGCTTTCTTT
TRBJ1-2	NA	TRBV27	TRBD1	CASSLWAGGSPNYGYTF	TGTGCCAGCAGTTTATGGGCAGGGGGCAGCCCTAACTATGGCTACACCTTC
TRBJ1-5	NA	TRBV7-9	NA	CASSFGNQPQHF	TGTGCCAGCAGCTTCGGGAATCAGCCCCAGCATTTT
TRBJ1-3	NA	TRBV10-3	TRBD1	CAISPDRAGNTIYF	TGTGCCATCAGCCCCGACAGGGCTGGAAACACCATATATTTT
TRBJ2-7	NA	TRBV27	NA	CASAESQAPYEQYF	TGTGCCAGCGCCGAGAGCCAAGCACCCTACGAGCAGTACTTC
TRBJ2-3	NA	TRBV9	NA	CASRGTGDTQYF	TGTGCCAGCAGGGGGACTGGGGATACGCAGTATTTT
TRBJ2-1	NA	TRBV9	NA	CASSTLGGNEQFF	TGTGCCAGCAGCACCCTAGGCGGTAATGAGCAGTTCTTC
TRBJ2-2	NA	TRBV7-2	TRBD2	CASSLVSGLAFTGELFF	TGTGCCAGCAGCTTAGTCAGTGGACTAGCGTTCACCGGGGAGCTGTTTTTT
TRBJ2-7	once	TRBV27	NA	CASSLRPGYEQYF	TGTGCCAGCAGTTTAAGACCGGGCTACGAGCAGTACTTC
TRBJ2-2	NA	TRBV15	NA	CATSRDSLRENTGELFF	TGTGCCACCAGCAGAGATTCTTTGCGGGAGAACACCGGGGAGCTGTTTTTT
TRBJ1-1	NA	TRBV19	NA	CASSIPGRGEAFF	TGTGCCAGTAGTATCCCAGGGCGCGGAGAAGCTTTCTTT
TRBJ2-7	NA	TRBV27	NA	CASSYRNRDTTEQYF	TGTGCCAGCAGTTATAGGAACCGGGACACAACCGAGCAGTACTTC
TRBJ2-3	NA	TRBV27	NA	CASSPKVVSDTQYF	TGTGCCAGCAGCCCTAAGGTGGTTTCAGATACGCAGTATTTT
TRBJ2-7	NA	TRBV6-6	NA	CASSPTRAAYEQYF	TGTGCCAGCAGCCCTACAAGGGCCGCCTACGAGCAGTACTTC
TRBJ2-3	NA	TRBV7-8	NA	CASSLGSGGDTQYF	TGTGCCAGCAGCTTAGGTTCCGGGGGAGATACGCAGTATTTT
TRBJ2-3	NA	TRBV5-1	TRBD1	CASSPGQARDTQYF	TGCGCCAGCAGCCCCGGACAGGCTCGAGATACGCAGTATTTT